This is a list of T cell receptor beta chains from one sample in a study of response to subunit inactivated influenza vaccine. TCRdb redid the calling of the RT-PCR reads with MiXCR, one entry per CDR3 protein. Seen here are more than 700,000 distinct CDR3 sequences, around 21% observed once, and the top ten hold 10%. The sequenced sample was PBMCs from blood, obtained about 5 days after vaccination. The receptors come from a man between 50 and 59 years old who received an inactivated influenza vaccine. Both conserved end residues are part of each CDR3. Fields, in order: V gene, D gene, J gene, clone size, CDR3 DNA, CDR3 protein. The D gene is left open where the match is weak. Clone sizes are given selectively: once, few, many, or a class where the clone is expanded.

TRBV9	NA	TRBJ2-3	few	TGTGCCAGCAGCGTCGGGACTTTCCCCGCAGATACGCAGTATTTT	CASSVGTFPADTQYF
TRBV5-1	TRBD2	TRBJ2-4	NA	TGCGCCAGCAGCTTGGCTAGCGGGGGAACCAAAAACATTCAGTACTTC	CASSLASGGTKNIQYF
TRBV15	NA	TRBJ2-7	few	TGTGCCACCAGCAGAGGGATTGACAGGAACACCTACGAGCAGTACTTC	CATSRGIDRNTYEQYF
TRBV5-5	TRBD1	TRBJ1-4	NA	TGTGCCAGCAGCTGGACAGGGACAACTAATGAAAAACTGTTTTTT	CASSWTGTTNEKLFF
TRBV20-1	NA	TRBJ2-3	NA	TGCAGTGCTAGTCGGGACACCACAGATACGCAGTATTTT	CSASRDTTDTQYF
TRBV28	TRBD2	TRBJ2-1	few	TGTGCCAGCTCCGCGCTAGCGGGAGTTAATGAGCAGTTCTTC	CASSALAGVNEQFF
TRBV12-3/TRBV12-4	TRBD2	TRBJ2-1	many	TGTGCCAGCAGTTTGACTAGCGGGAGAGGTGAGCAGTTCTTC	CASSLTSGRGEQFF
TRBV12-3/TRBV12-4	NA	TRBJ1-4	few	TGTGCCAGCAGGACCGGGACTCCTGGAAAACTGTTTTTT	CASRTGTPGKLFF
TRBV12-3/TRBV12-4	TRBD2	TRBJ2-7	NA	TGTGCCAGCAGTCGTAGACTAGCGGGGTACTACGAGCAGTACTTC	CASSRRLAGYYEQYF
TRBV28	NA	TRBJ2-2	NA	TGTGCCAGCAGACCCCCCCCGTCCTACACCGGGGAGCTGTTTTTT	CASRPPPSYTGELFF
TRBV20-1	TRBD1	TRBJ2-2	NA	TGCAGTGCTTCCCGACAGGGACAGAACACCGGGGAGCTGTTTTTT	CSASRQGQNTGELFF
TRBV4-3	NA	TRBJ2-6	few	TGCGCCAGCAGTCTCTACGACAGCACCTTAAGCTCTGGGGCCAACGTCCTGACTTTC	CASSLYDSTLSSGANVLTF
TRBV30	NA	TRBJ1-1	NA	TGTGCCTGGAGTCCAATCGTCAGGGAAAAAGCTTTCTTT	CAWSPIVREKAFF
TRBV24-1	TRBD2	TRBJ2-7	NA	TGTGCCACCAGTGGGTCTAGCGGTGGGGACTACGAGCAGTACTTC	CATSGSSGGDYEQYF
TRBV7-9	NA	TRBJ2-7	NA	TGTGCCAGCAGCTCCCTCAGGGGTGCCTACGAGCAGTACTTC	CASSSLRGAYEQYF
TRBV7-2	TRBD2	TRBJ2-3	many	TGTGCCAGCAGCCCGACTAGCGGGTCGGGGTCAGATACGCAGTATTTT	CASSPTSGSGSDTQYF
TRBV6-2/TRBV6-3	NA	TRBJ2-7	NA	TGTGCCAGCAGAACCTACATCTACGAGCAGTACTTC	CASRTYIYEQYF
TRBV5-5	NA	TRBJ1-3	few	TGTGCCAGCAGCCCTTCTGATCCCAGACGCTCTGGAAACACCATATATTTT	CASSPSDPRRSGNTIYF
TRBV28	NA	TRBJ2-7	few	TGTGCCAGCAGTTTATCCGGGGGCCTTGGTGATGGGCAGTACTTC	CASSLSGGLGDGQYF
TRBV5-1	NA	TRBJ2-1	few	TGCGCCAGCAGCACTCAGGGTGGGGGTTGGAATGAGCAGTTCTTC	CASSTQGGGWNEQFF
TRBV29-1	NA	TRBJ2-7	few	TGCAGCGTTGAAGTCGCGGGCCCGAACCAGCAGTACTTC	CSVEVAGPNQQYF
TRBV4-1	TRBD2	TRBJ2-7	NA	TGCGCCAGCAGCCAACATCTACTAGCGGGGGGGCTAAGAGAGCAGTACTTC	CASSQHLLAGGLREQYF
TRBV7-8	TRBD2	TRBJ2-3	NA	TGTGCCAGCAGCAGCCGGACTAGCGCGCCAGATACGCAGTATTTT	CASSSRTSAPDTQYF
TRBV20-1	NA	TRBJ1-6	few	TGCAGTGCTAGAGGCGACCGGCTTTCACCCCTCCACTTT	CSARGDRLSPLHF
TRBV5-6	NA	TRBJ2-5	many	TGTGCCAGCAGACCGAATACAGGGTCCGAGACCCAGTACTTC	CASRPNTGSETQYF
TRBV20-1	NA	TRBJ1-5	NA	TGCAGTGCTAGACGGCAGGGTCCAGGCAATCAGCCCCAGCATTTT	CSARRQGPGNQPQHF
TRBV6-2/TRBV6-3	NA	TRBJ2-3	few	TGTGCCAGCAGTTACAAGGGGTTGCAGTATTTT	CASSYKGLQYF
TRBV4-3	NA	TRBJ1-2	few	TGCGCCAGCAGCCAAGATGTCGGAAACTATGGCTACACCTTC	CASSQDVGNYGYTF
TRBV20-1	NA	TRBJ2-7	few	TGCAGTGCTAGAGATAGCTCCGACCTCCCCTACGAGCAGTACTTC	CSARDSSDLPYEQYF
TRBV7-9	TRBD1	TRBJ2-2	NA	TGTGCCAGCAGCTTAGCGGGGACAGTTACCGGGGAGCTGTTTTTT	CASSLAGTVTGELFF
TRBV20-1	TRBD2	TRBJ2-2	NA	TGCAGTGCTAGATCTAGCGGGAGGACCATAAGAAACACCGGGGAGCTGTTTTTT	CSARSSGRTIRNTGELFF
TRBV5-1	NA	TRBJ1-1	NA	TGCGCCAGCAGAACAGGGTCGAACACTGAAGCTTTCTTT	CASRTGSNTEAFF
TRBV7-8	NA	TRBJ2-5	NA	TGTGCCAGCAGCCCCTTTCCGCAGGGGTACCAAGAGACCCAGTACTTC	CASSPFPQGYQETQYF
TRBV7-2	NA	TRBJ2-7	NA	TGTGCCAGCAGCTTAGCGTGTGATACCTACGAGCAGTACTTC	CASSLACDTYEQYF
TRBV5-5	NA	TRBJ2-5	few	TGTGCCAGCAGCTTGGAGCAGGGGCCCCAGTACTTC	CASSLEQGPQYF
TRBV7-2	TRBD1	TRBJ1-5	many	TGTGCCAGCAGCTCCAGGGGGAGCAATCAGCCCCAGCATTTT	CASSSRGSNQPQHF
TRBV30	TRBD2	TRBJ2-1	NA	TGTGCCTGGGAGACTAGCGGGACCCCGCGCTCCTACAATGAGCAGTTCTTC	CAWETSGTPRSYNEQFF
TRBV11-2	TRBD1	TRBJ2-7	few	TGTGCCAGCAGCCCGGGGGACAGGGCCTACGAGCAGTACTTC	CASSPGDRAYEQYF
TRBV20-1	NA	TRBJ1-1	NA	TGCAGTGCTAGCGAGGTAGGGACTGAAGCTTTCTTT	CSASEVGTEAFF
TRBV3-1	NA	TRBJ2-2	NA	TGTGCCAGCAGCCAGACCGGGGAGCTGTTTTTT	CASSQTGELFF
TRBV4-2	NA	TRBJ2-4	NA	TGTGCCAGCAGCCAAAGGTCCGTTTCAGGGCAAGCCAAAAACATTCAGTACTTC	CASSQRSVSGQAKNIQYF
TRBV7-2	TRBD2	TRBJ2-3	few	TGTGCCAGCAGTGAGCGGGGGGCCGGGGCAGATACGCAGTATTTT	CASSERGAGADTQYF
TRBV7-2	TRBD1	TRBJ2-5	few	TGTGCCAGCAGCTTAGCTCACAGGGGGCGCTGGGAGACCCAGTACTTC	CASSLAHRGRWETQYF
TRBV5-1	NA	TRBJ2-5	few	TGCGCCAGCAGCCGGGACCGTACGCATCAAGAGACCCAGTACTTC	CASSRDRTHQETQYF
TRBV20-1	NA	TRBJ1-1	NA	TGCAGTGCTAGAGTCTCATCGGGTAGAGGGACTGAAGCTTTCTTT	CSARVSSGRGTEAFF
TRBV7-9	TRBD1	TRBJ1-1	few	TGTGCCAGCAGCCCCGAAGGGACAGCGAACACTGAAGCTTTCTTT	CASSPEGTANTEAFF
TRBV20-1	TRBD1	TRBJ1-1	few	TGCAGTGCTTTTTCCGACAGGGGGCGATGGGGCACTGAAGCTTTCTTT	CSAFSDRGRWGTEAFF
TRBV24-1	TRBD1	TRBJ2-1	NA	TGTGCCACCTCCAGACAGGGGTTTAGTGAGCAGTTCTTC	CATSRQGFSEQFF
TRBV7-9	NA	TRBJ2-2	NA	TGTGCCAGCAGCCAACCAGGGTGGACCGGGGAGCTGTTTTTT	CASSQPGWTGELFF
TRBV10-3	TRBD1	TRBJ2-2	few	TGTGCCATCAGTGAGTCGCTAGGGACAGGGGGCCTCACCGGGGAGCTGTTTTTT	CAISESLGTGGLTGELFF
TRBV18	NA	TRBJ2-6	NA	TGTGCCAGCTCACCACCGCTGCCCGTCCTGACTTTC	CASSPPLPVLTF
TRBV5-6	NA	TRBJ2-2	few	TGTGCCAGCAGCTTCCAGCCGAACACCGGGGAGCTGTTTTTT	CASSFQPNTGELFF
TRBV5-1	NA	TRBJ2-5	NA	TGCGCCAGCAGCTTGTGGGGCTCCCAAAGACTAGGGGAAGAGACCCAGTACTTC	CASSLWGSQRLGEETQYF